This TCR beta chain was retrieved from a study of beta chain features in type 1 diabetes. This clone was observed a few times. Looked up from germline, CDR1 is KGHSH and CDR2 is LQKENI. The CDR3 is 17 residues long. The V gene lost 4 bases and the J gene lost 0 bases, with 17 bases spanning the gap. The sequenced template was cDNA made from the entire isolated RNA. Libraries were prepared by immunoSEQ multiplex PCR; TCRdb keeps only in-frame clonotypes and omits some of them. The data hold under 250,000 clones, with 13% to 15% observed a single time. Sequencing was carried out using naive CD4+ T cells from blood. This TCR was sampled from a middle-aged woman in good health. This chain connects TRBV18 to TRBJ2-3; D is unresolved. In DNA form, the CDR3 reads TGTGCCAGCTCACGTTCAGGCGCCAGTGGTAGCACAGATACGCAGTATTTT. Encoded protein: CASSRSGASGSTDTQYF.